A single T cell receptor (beta chain) is shown here with its context. The same CDR3 is also encoded by other DNA sequences in this sample. The data stem from a study of shared clonotypes between healthy human individuals. CDR3 length: 16 amino acids. Germline-derived CDR1 and CDR2 are LGHNA and YNFKEQ. V dropped 0 bases and J dropped 0 bases, with 11 bases sitting between them. Generated by immunoSEQ multiplex PCR, the TCRdb table keeps only in-frame clones and is missing some. The sample records around 2.5 million clones, more than 85% being singletons. V usage is TRBV4-2 and J usage is TRBJ1-2; possible D gene TRBD1, 6 bases. The clonotype comes from a man younger than 35 in good health. Some clones in this sample may be carry-over from other donors' samples. Sequences were obtained from naive CD4+ T cells from PBMCs. Subset defined: CD45RA+ positively selected. This chain's CDR3 is CASSQELGGANYGYTF. DNA of the CDR3: TGTGCCAGCAGCCAAGAACTAGGGGGAGCTAACTATGGCTACACCTTC.